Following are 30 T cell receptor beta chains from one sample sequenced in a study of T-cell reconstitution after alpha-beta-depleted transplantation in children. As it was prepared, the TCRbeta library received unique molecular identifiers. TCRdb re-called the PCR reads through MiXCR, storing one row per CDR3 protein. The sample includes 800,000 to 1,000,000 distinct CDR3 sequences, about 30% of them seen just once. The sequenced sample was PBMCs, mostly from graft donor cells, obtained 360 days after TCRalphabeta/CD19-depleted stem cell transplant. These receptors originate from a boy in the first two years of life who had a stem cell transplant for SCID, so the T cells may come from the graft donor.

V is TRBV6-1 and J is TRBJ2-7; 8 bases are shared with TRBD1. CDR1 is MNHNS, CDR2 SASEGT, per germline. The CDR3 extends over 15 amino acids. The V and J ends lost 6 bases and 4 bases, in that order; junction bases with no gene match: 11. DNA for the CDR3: TGTGCCAGCAGCCGGACGCGACAGGGGAGGTACGAGCAGTACTTC. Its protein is CASSRTRQGRYEQYF.

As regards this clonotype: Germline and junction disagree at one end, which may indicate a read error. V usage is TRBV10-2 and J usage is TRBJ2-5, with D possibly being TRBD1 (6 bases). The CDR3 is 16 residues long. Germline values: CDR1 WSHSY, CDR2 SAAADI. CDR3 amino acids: CASTEGVGLTGETQYF. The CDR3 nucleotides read TGCGCCAGCACTGAGGGGGTTGGCCTCACCGGAGAGACCCAGTACTTC.

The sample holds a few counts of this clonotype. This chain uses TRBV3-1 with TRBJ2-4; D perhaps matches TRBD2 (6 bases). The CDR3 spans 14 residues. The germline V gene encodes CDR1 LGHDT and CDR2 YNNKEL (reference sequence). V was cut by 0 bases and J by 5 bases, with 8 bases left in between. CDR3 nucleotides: TGTGCCAGCAGCCAAGAGGGGGAGGAAAACATTCAGTACTTC. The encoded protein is CASSQEGEENIQYF.

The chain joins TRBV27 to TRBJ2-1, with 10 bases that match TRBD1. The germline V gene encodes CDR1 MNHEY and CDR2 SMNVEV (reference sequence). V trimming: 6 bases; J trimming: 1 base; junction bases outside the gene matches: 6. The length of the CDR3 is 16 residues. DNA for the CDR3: TGTGCCAGCAGAGACTGGGGACAGGGGTCCTACAATGAGCAGTTCTTC. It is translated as CASRDWGQGSYNEQFF.

CDR3 loop: CASGANVLTF. CDR3 coding DNA: TGTGCCTCTGGGGCCAACGTCCTGACTTTC. The V call is TRBV6-6, the J call TRBJ2-6; no clear D gene. The V gene lost 11 bases and the J gene lost 1 base, with 0 bases spanning the gap. The CDR3 covers 10 residues. CDR1 is MNHNY and CDR2 is SVGAGI in the germline V gene (reference sequence).

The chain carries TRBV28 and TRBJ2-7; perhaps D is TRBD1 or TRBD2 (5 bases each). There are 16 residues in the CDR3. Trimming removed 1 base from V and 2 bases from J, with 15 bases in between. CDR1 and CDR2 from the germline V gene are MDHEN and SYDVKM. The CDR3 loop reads CASSLSPRDPAYEQYF. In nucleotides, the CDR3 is TGTGCCAGCAGTTTATCGCCTCGGGACCCTGCCTACGAGCAGTACTTC.

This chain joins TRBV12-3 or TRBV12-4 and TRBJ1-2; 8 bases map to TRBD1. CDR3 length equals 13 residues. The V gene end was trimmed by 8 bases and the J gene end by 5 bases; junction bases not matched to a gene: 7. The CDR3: CASGLDRAYGYTF. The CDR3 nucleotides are TGTGCCAGCGGCCTGGACAGGGCTTATGGCTACACCTTC.

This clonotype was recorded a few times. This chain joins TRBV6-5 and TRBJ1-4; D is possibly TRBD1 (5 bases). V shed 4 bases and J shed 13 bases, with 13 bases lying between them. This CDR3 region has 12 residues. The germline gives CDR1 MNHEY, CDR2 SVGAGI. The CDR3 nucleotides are TGTGCCAGCAGTTCGCCTCCCGGGGGACTGTTTTTT. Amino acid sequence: CASSSPPGGLFF.

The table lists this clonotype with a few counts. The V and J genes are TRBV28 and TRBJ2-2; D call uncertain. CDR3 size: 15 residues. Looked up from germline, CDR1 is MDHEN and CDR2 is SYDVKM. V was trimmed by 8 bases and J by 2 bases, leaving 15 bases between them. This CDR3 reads CASRPYLTNTGELFF. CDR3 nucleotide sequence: TGTGCCAGCCGCCCCTACCTAACTAACACCGGGGAGCTGTTTTTT.

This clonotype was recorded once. This chain's CDR3 is CATSERATNEKLFF. CDR3 nucleotide sequence: TGTGCCACCTCCGAACGCGCAACTAATGAAAAACTGTTTTTT. V gene TRBV15 combines with J gene TRBJ1-4; D is undetermined. The germline V gene has CDR1 LNHNV and CDR2 YYDKDF (reference sequence). This CDR3 spans 14 amino acids. V lost 8 bases to trimming and J lost 0 bases, with 10 bases between them.

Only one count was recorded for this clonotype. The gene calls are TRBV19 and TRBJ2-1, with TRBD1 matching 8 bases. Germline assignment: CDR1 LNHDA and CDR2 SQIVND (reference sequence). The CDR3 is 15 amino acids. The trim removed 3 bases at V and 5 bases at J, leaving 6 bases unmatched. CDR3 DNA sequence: TGTGCCAGTAGTATGGACAGGGCAGGCCACAATGAGCAGTTCTTC. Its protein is CASSMDRAGHNEQFF.

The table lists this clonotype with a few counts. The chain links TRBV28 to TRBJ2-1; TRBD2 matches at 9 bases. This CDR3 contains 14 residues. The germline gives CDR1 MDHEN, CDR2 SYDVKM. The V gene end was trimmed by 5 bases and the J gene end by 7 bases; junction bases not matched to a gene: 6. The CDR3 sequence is CASSGTSNRNEQFF. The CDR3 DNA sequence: TGTGCCAGCAGTGGGACTAGCAACAGGAATGAGCAGTTCTTC. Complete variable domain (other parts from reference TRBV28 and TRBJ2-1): DVKVTQSSRYLVKRTGEKVFLECVQDMDHENMFWYRQDPGLGLRLIYFSYDVKMKEKGDIPEGYSVSREKKERFSLILESASTNQTSMYLCASSGTSNRNEQFFGPGTRLTVL.

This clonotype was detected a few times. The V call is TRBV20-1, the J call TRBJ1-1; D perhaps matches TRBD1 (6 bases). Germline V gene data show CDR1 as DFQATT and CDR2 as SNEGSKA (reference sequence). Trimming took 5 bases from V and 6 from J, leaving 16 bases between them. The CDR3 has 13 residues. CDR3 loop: CSAAQGSYSEAFF. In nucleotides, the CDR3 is TGCAGTGCTGCACAGGGAAGTTACTCTGAAGCTTTCTTT.

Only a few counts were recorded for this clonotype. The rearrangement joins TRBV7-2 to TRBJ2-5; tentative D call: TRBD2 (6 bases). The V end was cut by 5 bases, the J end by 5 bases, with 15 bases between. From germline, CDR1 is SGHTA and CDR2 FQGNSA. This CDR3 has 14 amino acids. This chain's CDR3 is CASSIGRPLETQYF. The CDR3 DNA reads TGTGCCAGCAGCATCGGGAGACCGTTGGAGACCCAGTACTTC.

CDR3: CASSRDPLTGELFF. DNA for the CDR3: TGTGCCAGCAGCCGGGACCCGTTAACCGGGGAGCTGTTTTTT. The chain carries TRBV5-6 and TRBJ2-2; the D gene could be TRBD1 or TRBD2 (5 bases each). V lost 4 bases and J lost 5, with 12 bases in between. This CDR3 region has 14 residues. In germline, CDR1 is SGHDT, CDR2 YYEEEE. The whole variable domain, remainder taken from reference TRBV5-6 and TRBJ2-2, is DAGVTQSPTHLIKTRGQQVTLRCSPKSGHDTVSWYQQALGQGPQFIFQYYEEEERQRGNFPDRFSGHQFPNYSSELNVNALLLGDSALYLCASSRDPLTGELFFGEGSRLTVL.

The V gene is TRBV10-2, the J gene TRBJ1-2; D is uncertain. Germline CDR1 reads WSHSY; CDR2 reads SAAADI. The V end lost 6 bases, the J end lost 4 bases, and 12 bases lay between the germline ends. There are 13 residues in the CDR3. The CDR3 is CASRSGNLYGYTF. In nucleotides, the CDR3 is TGCGCCAGCAGATCCGGAAACCTCTATGGCTACACCTTC.

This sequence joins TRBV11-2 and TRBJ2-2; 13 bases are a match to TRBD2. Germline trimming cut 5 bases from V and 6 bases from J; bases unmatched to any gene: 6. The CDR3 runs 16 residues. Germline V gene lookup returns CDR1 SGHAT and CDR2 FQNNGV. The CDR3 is CASSILAGGASGELFF. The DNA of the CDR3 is TGTGCCAGCAGCATACTAGCGGGGGGGGCGTCCGGGGAGCTGTTTTTT.

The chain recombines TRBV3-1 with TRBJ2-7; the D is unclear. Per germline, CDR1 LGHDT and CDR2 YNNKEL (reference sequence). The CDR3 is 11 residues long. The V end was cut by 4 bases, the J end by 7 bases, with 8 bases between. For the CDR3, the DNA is TGTGCCAGCAGCCGATCAAGAGAGCAGTACTTC. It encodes CASSRSREQYF.

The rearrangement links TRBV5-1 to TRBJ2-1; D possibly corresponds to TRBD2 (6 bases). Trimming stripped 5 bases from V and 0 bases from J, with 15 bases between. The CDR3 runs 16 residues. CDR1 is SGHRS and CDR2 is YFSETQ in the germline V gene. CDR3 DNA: TGCGCCAGCAGACAATTACGGGGGAGCTCCTACAATGAGCAGTTCTTC. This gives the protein CASRQLRGSSYNEQFF.

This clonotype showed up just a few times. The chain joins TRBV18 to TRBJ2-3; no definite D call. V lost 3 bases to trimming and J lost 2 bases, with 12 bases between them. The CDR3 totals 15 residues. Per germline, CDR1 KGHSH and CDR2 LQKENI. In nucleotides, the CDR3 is TGTGCCAGCTCACCTCTAGGTAGCAACACAGATACGCAGTATTTT. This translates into CASSPLGSNTDTQYF. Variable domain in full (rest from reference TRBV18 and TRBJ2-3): NAGVMQNPRHLVRRRGQEARLRCSPMKGHSHVYWYRQLPEEGLKFMVYLQKENIIDESGMPKERFSAEFPKEGPSILRIQQVVRGDSAAYFCASSPLGSNTDTQYFGPGTRLTVL.

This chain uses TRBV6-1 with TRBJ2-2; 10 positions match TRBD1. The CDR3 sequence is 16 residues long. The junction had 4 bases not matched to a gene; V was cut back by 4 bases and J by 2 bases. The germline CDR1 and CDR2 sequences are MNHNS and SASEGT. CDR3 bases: TGTGCCAGCAGTGGCGGGACAGGGGCCAACACCGGGGAGCTGTTTTTT. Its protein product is CASSGGTGANTGELFF.

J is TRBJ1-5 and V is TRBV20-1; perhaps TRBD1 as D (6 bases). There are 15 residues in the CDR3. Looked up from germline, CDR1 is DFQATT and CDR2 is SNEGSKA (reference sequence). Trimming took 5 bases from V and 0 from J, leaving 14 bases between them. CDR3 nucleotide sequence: TGCAGTGCTCCGGACAGAAAATATAGCAATCAGCCCCAGCATTTT. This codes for CSAPDRKYSNQPQHF.

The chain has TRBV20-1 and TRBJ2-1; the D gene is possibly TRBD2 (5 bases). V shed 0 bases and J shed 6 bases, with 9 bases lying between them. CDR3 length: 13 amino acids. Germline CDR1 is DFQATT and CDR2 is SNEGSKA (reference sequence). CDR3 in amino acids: CSAREGAANEQFF. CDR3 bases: TGCAGTGCTAGAGAAGGAGCGGCCAATGAGCAGTTCTTC.

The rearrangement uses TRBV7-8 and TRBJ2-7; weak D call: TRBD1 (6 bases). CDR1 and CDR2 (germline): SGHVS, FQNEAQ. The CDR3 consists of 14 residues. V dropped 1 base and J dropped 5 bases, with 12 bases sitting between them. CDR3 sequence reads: CASSLVAGDNEQYF. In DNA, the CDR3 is TGTGCCAGCAGCTTAGTTGCAGGGGATAACGAGCAGTACTTC.

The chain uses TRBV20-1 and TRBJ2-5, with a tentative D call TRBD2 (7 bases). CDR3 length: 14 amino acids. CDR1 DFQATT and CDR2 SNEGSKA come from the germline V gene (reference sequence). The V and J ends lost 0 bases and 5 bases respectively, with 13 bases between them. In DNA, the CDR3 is TGCAGTGCTAGAGACGGGGGGCGGGGGGAGACCCAGTACTTC. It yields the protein CSARDGGRGETQYF.

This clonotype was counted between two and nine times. CDR3 amino acids: CATTGTSTDTQYF. CDR3 bases: TGTGCCACCACGGGGACCTCTACAGATACGCAGTATTTT. The rearrangement joins TRBV15 to TRBJ2-3, with D possibly being TRBD1 or TRBD2 (5 bases each). Deletions cut 7 bases from V and 3 bases from J, with 11 bases between. The germline V gene has CDR1 LNHNV and CDR2 YYDKDF (reference sequence). There are 13 residues in the CDR3.

CDR3 sequence reads: CASRIDRGPYQPQHF. The CDR3 region has the DNA TGTGCCAGCAGGATCGACAGGGGGCCTTACCAGCCCCAGCATTTT. The V call is TRBV12-3 or TRBV12-4, the J call TRBJ1-5; 10 nucleotides agree with TRBD1. The CDR3 runs to 15 residues. V lost 6 bases to trimming and J lost 7 bases; unmatched junction nucleotides: 9.

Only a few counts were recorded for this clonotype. The CDR3 DNA is TGCAGCGTTGAGGCCGGGACAGGGACCTACGAGCAGTACTTC. Its protein product is CSVEAGTGTYEQYF. The genes are TRBV29-1 and TRBJ2-7; 9 bases match TRBD1. V was pared by 3 bases and J by 2 bases, with 5 bases of the junction left unmatched. There are 14 residues in the CDR3. Germline V CDR1 and CDR2: SQVTM, ANQGSEA.

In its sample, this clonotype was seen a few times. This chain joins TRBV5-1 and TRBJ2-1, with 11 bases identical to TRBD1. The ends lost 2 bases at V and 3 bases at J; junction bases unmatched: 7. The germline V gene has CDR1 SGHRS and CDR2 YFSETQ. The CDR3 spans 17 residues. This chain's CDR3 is CASSLPTGTGGYNEQFF. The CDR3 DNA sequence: TGCGCCAGCAGCTTACCCACCGGGACAGGGGGCTACAATGAGCAGTTCTTC.

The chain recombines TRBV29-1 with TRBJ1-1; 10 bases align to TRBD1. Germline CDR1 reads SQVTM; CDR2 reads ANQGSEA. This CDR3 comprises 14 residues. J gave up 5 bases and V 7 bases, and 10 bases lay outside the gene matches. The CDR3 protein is CSATRQGARTEAFF. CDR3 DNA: TGCAGCGCCACAAGACAGGGGGCTAGGACTGAAGCTTTCTTT.